The 27 T cell receptor beta chains given below trace back to one sample, sequenced in a study of T cell changes during pregnancy in multiple sclerosis (dated by TCRdb to between 2018 and 2020). Library preparation employed the immunoSEQ multiplex PCR assay. TCRdb carries this immuneACCESS record with in-frame sequences only. Its versions omit some clonotypes, under half of them owing to an unresolved V gene in the studies checked, with the rest unexplained. The sample contains tens of thousands of clones, roughly 94% of them found a single time. The ten biggest clones cover roughly 0.58% of the sample. The sample consisted of CD4+ T cells from peripheral blood mononuclear cells, taken in the second trimester of pregnancy. These receptors were obtained from a female donor with multiple sclerosis, enrolled in a pregnancy study.

J is TRBJ1-6 and V is TRBV7-6, with a weak D call TRBD1 (5 bases). CDR3 length equals 17 residues. Between the trimmed V and J ends, which lost 1 base and 1 base, there was a span of 11 bases. Germline V gene lookup returns CDR1 SGHVS and CDR2 FNYEAQ. The CDR3: CASSLEFRQSYNSPLHF. In DNA, the CDR3 is TGTGCCAGCAGCTTAGAGTTTCGACAGTCCTATAATTCACCCCTCCACTTT. The entire variable domain, with the rest obtained from reference TRBV7-6 and TRBJ1-6, is as follows: GAGVSQSPRYKVTKRGQDVALRCDPISGHVSLYWYRQALGQGPEFLTYFNYEAQQDKSGLPNDRFSAERPEGSISTLTIQRTEQRDSAMYRCASSLEFRQSYNSPLHFGNGTRLTVT.

The V call is TRBV7-8, the J call TRBJ2-3; D gene ambiguous. Germline V CDR1 and CDR2: SGHVS, FQNEAQ. Trimming pared 7 bases from V and 3 bases from J, leaving 11 bases between. The CDR3 length is 13 residues. The CDR3 DNA follows: TGTGCCAGCACTCCTCCCCCGACAGATACGCAGTATTTT. Amino acid sequence: CASTPPPTDTQYF.

This chain connects TRBV27 to TRBJ1-3; 10 bases line up with TRBD1. The CDR3 has 18 residues. Germline assignment: CDR1 MNHEY and CDR2 SMNVEV (reference sequence). Losses at the gene ends were 4 bases for V and 2 bases for J; bases not matched to a gene: 11. The CDR3 nucleotides read TGTGCCAGCAGTTCCTCCCTGGACAGGGGGATCGCTGGAAACACCATATATTTT. Translating it yields CASSSSLDRGIAGNTIYF.

V usage is TRBV5-8 and J usage is TRBJ2-3; 10 bases agree with TRBD1. Germline values: CDR1 SGHTS, CDR2 YDEGEE. The CDR3 sequence is 16 residues long. V lost 3 bases and J lost 4; bases outside the gene matches: 8. The CDR3 coding sequence is TGTGCCAGCAGCTCCCCGACAGGGGGCATGTCAGATACGCAGTATTTT. Translating gives CASSSPTGGMSDTQYF.

This sequence joins TRBV4-3 and TRBJ2-2; 7 bases are a match to TRBD1. CDR3 size: 16 residues. V lost 4 bases to trimming and J lost 1 base; unmatched junction nucleotides: 6. CDR1 is LGHNA and CDR2 is YSLEER in the germline V gene. In DNA, the CDR3 is TGCGCCAGCAGCCTCAATCAGGGGGTGAACACCGGGGAGCTGTTTTTT. The encoded protein is CASSLNQGVNTGELFF.

The V and J genes are TRBV19 and TRBJ1-2; the D gene is possibly TRBD1 (6 bases). Trimming shortened V by 11 bases and J by 5 bases, and 24 bases separated the two germline ends. Germline V lookup: CDR1 LNHDA, CDR2 SQIVND (reference sequence). This CDR3 contains 15 residues. CDR3 sequence reads: CAASGEEYLDYGYTF. In nucleotides, the CDR3 is TGTGCCGCTTCAGGGGAAGAGTATTTGGATTATGGCTACACCTTC. The entire variable domain, with the rest obtained from reference TRBV19 and TRBJ1-2, is as follows: DGGITQSPKYLFRKEGQNVTLSCEQNLNHDAMYWYRQDPGQGLRLIYYSQIVNDFQKGDIAEGYSVSREKKESFPLTVTSAQKNPTAFYLCAASGEEYLDYGYTFGSGTRLTVV.

This rearrangement joins TRBV11-2 to TRBJ1-2; 8 bases align to TRBD1. Per germline, CDR1 SGHAT and CDR2 FQNNGV. The length of the CDR3 is 15 residues. The junction had 10 bases not matched to a gene; V was cut back by 5 bases and J by 5 bases. The CDR3 nucleotides read TGTGCCAGCAGCCCGGGGGACAGGCTGGGGTATGGCTACACCTTC. Amino acids: CASSPGDRLGYGYTF.

The chain is built from TRBV7-3 and TRBJ2-1, with TRBD2 identical over 8 bases. This CDR3 has 15 residues. With V trimmed by 4 bases and J by 7 bases, 9 bases remained unmatched. Germline CDR1 SGHTA, CDR2 FQGTGA. The CDR3 DNA is TGTGCCAGCAGCTCCCATTCGGGGGGGAATAATGAGCAGTTCTTC. This translates into CASSSHSGGNNEQFF.

The count of this clone is one. The chain recombines TRBV6-5 with TRBJ1-2; D uncertain. With 1 base removed from V and 6 bases from J, the gap between germline ends came to 18 bases. Germline lookup yields CDR1 MNHEY and CDR2 SVGAGI. The CDR3 covers 16 residues. CDR3 nucleotides: TGTGCCAGCAGTTACTTTCTCGGGCGGGCGGAGGATGGCTACACCTTC. It translates to CASSYFLGRAEDGYTF.

The chain carries TRBV21-1 and TRBJ2-1; the table's TRBD2 call for D was not verified on the DNA. TRBV21-1 is reported as a pseudogene. The CDR3 spans 17 residues. CDR3 nucleotides: TGTGCCAGCAGCAAAGAACTAGCGGGGGCCTTTGGGAATGAGCAGTTCTTC. It yields the protein CASSKELAGAFGNEQFF.

The chain recombines TRBV11-2 with TRBJ1-2; unclear D gene. V was clipped by 1 base and J by 3 bases, with 12 bases between them. This CDR3 is 15 amino acids long. CDR1 and CDR2 (germline): SGHAT, FQNNGV. CDR3 bases: TGTGCCAGCAGCTTAGGACACCAACCGGACTATGGCTACACCTTC. It specifies CASSLGHQPDYGYTF.

V gene TRBV10-3 combines with J gene TRBJ2-3; a possible D gene is TRBD2 (5 bases). The germline V and J ends were trimmed by 10 bases and 2 bases, with 13 bases remaining between them. This CDR3 is 13 amino acids long. Per the germline V gene, CDR1 is ENHRY and CDR2 is SYGVKD. The CDR3 protein is CATHLAPTDTQYF. Written as DNA, the CDR3 is TGTGCCACCCATCTAGCCCCCACAGATACGCAGTATTTT.

The chain joins TRBV5-6 to TRBJ2-5, with 8 bases fitting TRBD1. The tail of the sequence fits TRBJ2-7 better, so the J call may be wrong. This CDR3 region has 14 residues. Germline CDR1 reads SGHDT; CDR2 reads YYEEEE. In DNA form, the CDR3 reads TGTGCCAGCAGTCTGACAGGGGTGGTCCACGAGCAGTACTTC. Translating gives CASSLTGVVHEQYF.

Worth noting for this clone: One junction end does not reproduce the germline sequence, and a read error may be involved. The V gene is TRBV29-1, the J gene TRBJ2-6; D gene ambiguous. This CDR3 has 16 amino acids. Germline values: CDR1 SQVTM, CDR2 ANQGSEA. Written as DNA, the CDR3 is TGCAGCGTTGTAGGCAGCGCTAATTCTGGGTCCAACGTCCTGACTTTC. Translating gives CSVVGSANSGSNVLTF.

This chain connects TRBV30 to TRBJ2-3; 8 bases fit TRBD1. This CDR3 is 15 amino acids long. Germline CDR1 GTSNPN, CDR2 SVGIG (reference sequence). V trimming: 3 bases; J trimming: 2 bases; junction bases outside the gene matches: 7. The DNA for the CDR3 is TGTGCCTGGAGGGCCGGGACAGGTTTCACAGATACGCAGTATTTT. It is translated as CAWRAGTGFTDTQYF.

The rearrangement joins TRBV6-5 to TRBJ2-3, with 7 nucleotides matching TRBD2. J was trimmed by 4 bases and V by 7 bases; bases with no gene match: 11. CDR3 length: 15 residues. Germline CDR1 MNHEY, CDR2 SVGAGI. The chain's CDR3 is CASTSTGLGSDTQYF. CDR3 nucleotide sequence: TGTGCCAGCACGTCTACAGGACTAGGTTCAGATACGCAGTATTTT.

Written as DNA, the CDR3 is TGTGCCAGCAGCTTAGGACTCGGACAGGGCACCTACGAGCAGTACTTC. It is translated as CASSLGLGQGTYEQYF. This rearrangement joins TRBV7-9 to TRBJ2-7; 8 bases are shared with TRBD1. Germline V gene lookup returns CDR1 SEHNR and CDR2 FQNEAQ (reference sequence). The length of the CDR3 is 16 residues. V gave up 1 base and J gave up 2 bases; unmatched junction bases: 7. The complete variable domain, with remaining parts taken from reference TRBV7-9 and TRBJ2-7, reads DTGVSQNPRHKITKRGQNVTFRCDPISEHNRLYWYRQTLGQGPEFLTYFQNEAQLEKSRLLSDRFSAERPKGSFSTLEIQRTEQGDSAMYLCASSLGLGQGTYEQYFGPGTRLTVT.

The chain employs TRBV18 and TRBJ1-2; D call uncertain. CDR3 length equals 13 residues. The germline V and J ends were trimmed by 1 base and 4 bases, with 7 bases remaining between them. Germline CDR1 and CDR2: KGHSH and LQKENI. CDR3 sequence: CASSPLQSYGYTF. The CDR3 DNA reads TGTGCCAGCTCACCACTACAGAGCTATGGCTACACCTTC. Supplemented by reference TRBV18 and TRBJ1-2, the full variable domain reads NAGVMQNPRHLVRRRGQEARLRCSPMKGHSHVYWYRQLPEEGLKFMVYLQKENIIDESGMPKERFSAEFPKEGPSILRIQQVVRGDSAAYFCASSPLQSYGYTFGSGTRLTVV.

This rearrangement joins TRBV19 to TRBJ1-2, with 7 bases identical to TRBD1. The CDR3 loop spans 15 amino acids. Trimming took 5 bases from V and 6 from J; bases not matched to a gene: 12. Per the germline V gene, CDR1 is LNHDA and CDR2 is SQIVND (reference sequence). CDR3 sequence (DNA): TGTGCCAGTAGTCGGACCCCAGGACAGGTGGATGGCTACACCTTC. Residues: CASSRTPGQVDGYTF.

The CDR3 coding sequence is TGTGCCAGCAGTCCCGACAGGACCCGGGAGCAGTTCTTC. Its translation is CASSPDRTREQFF. The chain recombines TRBV6-5 with TRBJ2-1; weak D call: TRBD1 (6 bases). Germline V gene lookup returns CDR1 MNHEY and CDR2 SVGAGI. The CDR3 has 13 amino acids. The V and J ends lost 5 bases and 10 bases respectively, with 15 bases between them.

This chain links TRBV4-3 with TRBJ2-1; D perhaps matches TRBD1 (6 bases). Germline V gene sequence: CDR1 LGHNA, CDR2 YSLEER. The CDR3 has 12 amino acids. Trimming took 0 bases from V and 10 from J, leaving 7 bases between them. The DNA for the CDR3 is TGCGCCAGCAGCCAAGATAGGGGGGAGCAGTTCTTC. Its translation: CASSQDRGEQFF.

The rearrangement joins TRBV7-3 to TRBJ2-1, with 13 bases aligning to TRBD2. CDR3 length: 16 residues. The trim removed 5 bases at V and 7 bases at J, leaving 8 bases unmatched. CDR1 SGHTA and CDR2 FQGTGA come from the germline V gene. The CDR3 region has the DNA TGTGCCAGCAGCGGTAGACTAGCGGGGGGAGGAAATGAGCAGTTCTTC. It codes for CASSGRLAGGGNEQFF.

Here the CDR3 DNA reads TGTGCCAGCAGCCAGAACAGGGGGGGCCTTCCCTACGAGCAGTACTTC. Amino acids: CASSQNRGGLPYEQYF. The gene calls are TRBV4-2 and TRBJ2-7, with D possibly being TRBD1 (8 bases). Trimming cost V 3 bases and J 2 bases, with 17 bases left between them. This CDR3 has 16 residues. Germline lookup yields CDR1 LGHNA and CDR2 YNFKEQ.

The J gene is TRBJ1-2, the V gene TRBV5-1; maybe TRBD1 (5 bases). V gave up 4 bases and J gave up 8 bases, with 18 bases separating them. The CDR3 spans 14 residues. Per the germline V gene, CDR1 is SGHRS and CDR2 is YFSETQ. Written as DNA, the CDR3 is TGCGCCAGCAGCGCCCGGGACGGCCGGGGGGGCTACACCTTC. Its protein is CASSARDGRGGYTF.

This chain connects TRBV7-2 to TRBJ1-2; 8 nucleotides match TRBD1. The length of the CDR3 is 15 residues. From germline, CDR1 is SGHTA and CDR2 FQGNSA. V trimming: 4 bases; J trimming: 8 bases; junction bases outside the gene matches: 12. The CDR3 bases are TGTGCCAGCAGCTCCCGCCCGGGACAGGAAGGAGGCTACACCTTC. This encodes CASSSRPGQEGGYTF.

The chain is built from TRBV11-2 and TRBJ2-5, with 10 bases that match TRBD1. V trimming: 5 bases; J trimming: 4 bases; junction bases outside the gene matches: 7. The CDR3 is made up of 15 amino acids. The germline CDR1 and CDR2 sequences are SGHAT and FQNNGV. The CDR3 region has the DNA TGTGCCAGCAGCATAACCCGGGACAGGGGAGAGACCCAGTACTTC. This codes for CASSITRDRGETQYF. Full variable domain (outside the CDR3, taken from reference TRBV11-2 and TRBJ2-5): EAGVAQSPRYKIIEKRQSVAFWCNPISGHATLYWYQQILGQGPKLLIQFQNNGVVDDSQLPKDRFSAERLKGVDSTLKIQPAKLEDSAVYLCASSITRDRGETQYFGPGTRLLVL.

V and J are TRBV14 and TRBJ2-3; D is uncertain. The CDR3 covers 14 residues. The V and J ends lost 0 bases and 4 bases respectively, with 8 bases between them. Germline CDR1 and CDR2: SGHDN and FVKESK. CDR3 residues: CASSQDLPPDTQYF. The CDR3 DNA is TGTGCCAGCAGCCAAGATCTCCCCCCAGATACGCAGTATTTT.